This T cell receptor beta chain is from a study of graft-versus-host responses after intestinal transplantation. In the study overall: Each recipient received anti-thymocyte globulin induction, then tacrolimus and steroids for approximately three years. Findings and caveats of the study: Allograft clonal ratios (graft-versus-host to host-versus-graft) were high in patients who had graft-donor T cell macrochimerism.

CDR1 is GTSNPN, CDR2 SVGIG, per germline (reference sequence). There are 14 residues in the CDR3. The germline V and J ends were trimmed by 4 bases and 5 bases, with 17 bases remaining between them. Clones were sequenced by immunoSEQ multiplex PCR, and TCRdb holds only the in-frame ones, with some missing. This table holds 55,000 to 70,000 clones, approximately 90% found once. A word on this clone: What it recognizes is unknown.

The sequencing here drew on PBMCs, taken about 120 days after intestinal transplantation. The sequence was obtained from a human patient who received an intestinal transplant, so some T cells may come from the graft donor. The J gene is TRBJ1-1, the V gene TRBV30; D not certain. Written as DNA, the CDR3 is TGTGCCTGGACTCACGGCGTACTGGGGACTGAAGCTTTCTTT. It yields the protein CAWTHGVLGTEAFF. The full variable domain, completed using reference TRBV30 and TRBJ1-1, is SQTIHQWPATLVQPVGSPLSLECTVEGTSNPNLYWYRQAAGRGLQLLFYSVGIGQISSEVPQNLSASRPQDRQFILSSKKLLLSDSGFYLCAWTHGVLGTEAFFGQGTRLTVV.